What follows is one T cell receptor (beta chain) and its context. TCRdb's table, derived via immunoSEQ multiplex PCR, lists solely in-frame clones and lacks some. Of 15,000 to 20,000 clones in the sample, around 81% were seen once. This CDR3 comprises 14 residues. The V and J ends lost 4 bases and 3 bases, in that order; junction bases with no gene match: 2. Per the germline V gene, CDR1 is ENHRY and CDR2 is SYGVKD. This entry comes from a study of blood T cell repertoires in COVID-19. The source is a man aged 40-55 years with active or convalescent COVID-19. The sample consisted of peripheral blood. The chain joins TRBV10-3 to TRBJ2-5; 10 positions match TRBD1. CDR3 region: CAISAGTGEETQYF. The CDR3 nucleotides are TGTGCCATCAGTGCGGGGACAGGGGAAGAGACCCAGTACTTC.